In its sample, the clone carrying this T cell receptor (beta chain) was seen many times. Its antigen is not identified. The data are from a study of breast tumors, draining lymph nodes, adjacent tissues. Findings and caveats of the study: Data fit most tumor T cells coming from lymph node, expanding in tumor.

Samples came from axillary lymph nodes draining the breast cancer. The V segment lost 4 bases and the J segment 5 bases; nucleotides outside the gene matches: 12. The CDR3 has 16 residues. Looked up from germline, CDR1 is MNHNS and CDR2 is SASEGT. TCRdb fed the multiplex PCR reads into MiXCR, producing one record per CDR3 protein. The sample holds about 130,000 distinct CDR3 sequences, 21% seen once. V is TRBV6-1 and J is TRBJ2-5; 8 nucleotides line up with TRBD1. The TCR sequence derives from a female donor with breast cancer. Some clones in this sample may be carry-over from other donors' samples. The sample comprised axillary lymph node tissue. CDR3 loop: CASSGTGLGTQETQYF. The CDR3 coding sequence is TGTGCCAGCAGTGGGACAGGGCTGGGGACGCAGGAGACCCAGTACTTC.